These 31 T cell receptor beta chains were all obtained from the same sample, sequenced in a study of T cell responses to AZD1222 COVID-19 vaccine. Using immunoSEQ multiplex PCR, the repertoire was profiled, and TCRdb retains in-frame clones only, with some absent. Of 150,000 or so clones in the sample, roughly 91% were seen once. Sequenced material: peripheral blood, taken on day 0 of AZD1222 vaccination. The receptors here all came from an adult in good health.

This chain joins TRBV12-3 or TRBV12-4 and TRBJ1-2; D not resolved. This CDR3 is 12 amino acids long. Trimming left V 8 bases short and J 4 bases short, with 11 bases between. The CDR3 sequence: CASQRPSYGYTF. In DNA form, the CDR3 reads TGTGCCAGCCAAAGACCTAGCTATGGCTACACCTTC.

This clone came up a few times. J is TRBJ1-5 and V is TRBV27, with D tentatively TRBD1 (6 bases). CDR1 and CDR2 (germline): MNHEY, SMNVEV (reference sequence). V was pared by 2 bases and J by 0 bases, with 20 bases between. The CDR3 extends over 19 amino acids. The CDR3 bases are TGTGCCAGCAGTTTAACCCGGGACACAAAACCAGATAGCAATCAGCCCCAGCATTTT. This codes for CASSLTRDTKPDSNQPQHF.

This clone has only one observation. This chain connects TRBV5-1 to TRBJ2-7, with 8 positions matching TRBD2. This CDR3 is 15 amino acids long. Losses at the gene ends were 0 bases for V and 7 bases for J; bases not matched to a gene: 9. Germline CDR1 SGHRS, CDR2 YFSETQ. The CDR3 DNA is TGCGCCAGCAGCTTGGCCACTAGCGGATACTCGGAGCAGTACTTC. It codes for CASSLATSGYSEQYF. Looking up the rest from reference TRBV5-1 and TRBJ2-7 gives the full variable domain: KAGVTQTPRYLIKTRGQQVTLSCSPISGHRSVSWYQQTPGQGLQFLFEYFSETQRNKGNFPGRFSGRQFSNSRSEMNVSTLELGDSALYLCASSLATSGYSEQYFGPGTRLTVT.

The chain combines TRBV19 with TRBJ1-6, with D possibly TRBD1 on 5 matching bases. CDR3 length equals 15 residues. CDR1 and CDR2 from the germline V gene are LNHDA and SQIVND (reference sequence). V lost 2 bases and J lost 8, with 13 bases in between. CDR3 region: CASSIKWGRDSPLHF. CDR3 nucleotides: TGTGCCAGTAGTATAAAGTGGGGCCGGGATTCACCCCTCCACTTT.

The CDR3 DNA sequence: TGTGCTAGTGGTTTGGCTTTATCTAGGCCCCATGAGCAGTTCTTC. It specifies CASGLALSRPHEQFF. The chain recombines TRBV12-5 with TRBJ2-1; D remains unclear. The CDR3 loop spans 15 amino acids. Trimming pared 1 base from V and 8 bases from J, leaving 15 bases between. Looked up from germline, CDR1 is LGHNT and CDR2 is FRNRAP.

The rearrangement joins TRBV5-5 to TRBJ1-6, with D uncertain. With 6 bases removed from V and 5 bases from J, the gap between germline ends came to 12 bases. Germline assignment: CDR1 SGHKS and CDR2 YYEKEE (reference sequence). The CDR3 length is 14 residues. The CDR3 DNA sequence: TGTGCCAGCAATCCGGGGAGCGATAATTCACCCCTCCACTTT. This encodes CASNPGSDNSPLHF.

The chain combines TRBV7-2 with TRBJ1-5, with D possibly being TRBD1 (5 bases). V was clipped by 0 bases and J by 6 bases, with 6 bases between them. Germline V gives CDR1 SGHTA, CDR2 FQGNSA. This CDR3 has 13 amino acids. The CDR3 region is CASSLARAQPQHF. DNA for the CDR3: TGTGCCAGCAGCTTAGCCAGGGCTCAGCCCCAGCATTTT.

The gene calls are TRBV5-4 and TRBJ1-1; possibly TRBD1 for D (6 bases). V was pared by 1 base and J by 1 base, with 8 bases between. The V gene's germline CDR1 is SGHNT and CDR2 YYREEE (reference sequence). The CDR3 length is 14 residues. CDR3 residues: CASSLRQANTEAFF. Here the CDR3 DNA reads TGTGCCAGCAGCTTGAGACAGGCGAACACTGAAGCTTTCTTT.

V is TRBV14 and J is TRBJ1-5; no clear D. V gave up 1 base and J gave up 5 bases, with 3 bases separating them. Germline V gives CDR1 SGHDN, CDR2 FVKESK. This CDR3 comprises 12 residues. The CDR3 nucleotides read TGTGCCAGCAGCCAAGGTGATCAGCCCCAGCATTTT. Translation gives CASSQGDQPQHF.

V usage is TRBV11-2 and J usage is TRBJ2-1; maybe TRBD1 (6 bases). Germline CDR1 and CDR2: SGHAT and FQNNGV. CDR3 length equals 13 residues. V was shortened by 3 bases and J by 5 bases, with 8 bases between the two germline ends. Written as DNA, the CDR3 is TGTGCCAGCAGCTTTACAGGGAACAATGAGCAGTTCTTC. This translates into CASSFTGNNEQFF.

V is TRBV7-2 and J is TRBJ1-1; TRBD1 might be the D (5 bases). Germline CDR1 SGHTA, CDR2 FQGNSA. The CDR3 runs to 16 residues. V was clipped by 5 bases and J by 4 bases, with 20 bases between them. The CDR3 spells CASSLPLLQGGTEAFF. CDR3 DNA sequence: TGTGCCAGCAGCCTACCCTTATTGCAGGGTGGCACTGAAGCTTTCTTT.

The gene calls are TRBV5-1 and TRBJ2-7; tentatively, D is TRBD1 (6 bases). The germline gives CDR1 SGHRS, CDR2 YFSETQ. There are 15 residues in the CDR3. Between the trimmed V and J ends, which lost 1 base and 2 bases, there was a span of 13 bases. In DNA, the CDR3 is TGCGCCAGCAGCTTGCTCACAGGGCCCACCTACGAGCAGTACTTC. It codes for CASSLLTGPTYEQYF.

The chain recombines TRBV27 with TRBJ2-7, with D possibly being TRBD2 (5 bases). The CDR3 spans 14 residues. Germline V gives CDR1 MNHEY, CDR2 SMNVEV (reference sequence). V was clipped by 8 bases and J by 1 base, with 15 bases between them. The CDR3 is CASSWRVQSYEQYF. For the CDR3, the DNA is TGTGCCAGCTCCTGGCGGGTACAGTCCTACGAGCAGTACTTC.

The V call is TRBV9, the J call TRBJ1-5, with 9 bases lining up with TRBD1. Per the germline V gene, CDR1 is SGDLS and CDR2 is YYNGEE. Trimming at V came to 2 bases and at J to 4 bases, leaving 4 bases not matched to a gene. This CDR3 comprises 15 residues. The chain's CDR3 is CASSVGQGRNQPQHF. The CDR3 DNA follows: TGTGCCAGCAGCGTGGGACAGGGACGAAATCAGCCCCAGCATTTT.

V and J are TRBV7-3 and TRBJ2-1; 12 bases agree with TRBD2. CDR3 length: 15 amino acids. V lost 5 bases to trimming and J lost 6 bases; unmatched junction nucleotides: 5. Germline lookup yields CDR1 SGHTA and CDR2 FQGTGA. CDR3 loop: CASSQRGLAGNEQFF. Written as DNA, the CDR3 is TGTGCCAGCAGCCAAAGGGGACTAGCGGGCAATGAGCAGTTCTTC.

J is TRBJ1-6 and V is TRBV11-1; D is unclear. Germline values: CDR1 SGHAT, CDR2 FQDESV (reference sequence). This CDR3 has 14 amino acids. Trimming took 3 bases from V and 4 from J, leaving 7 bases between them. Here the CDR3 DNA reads TGTGCCAGCAGCTTCATGGGATATAATTCACCCCTCCACTTT. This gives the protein CASSFMGYNSPLHF.

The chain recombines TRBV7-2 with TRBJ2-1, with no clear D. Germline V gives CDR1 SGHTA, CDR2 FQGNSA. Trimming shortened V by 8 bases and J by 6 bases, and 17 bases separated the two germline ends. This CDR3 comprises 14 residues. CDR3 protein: CASARLGFVNEQFF. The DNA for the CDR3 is TGTGCCAGCGCCCGCCTGGGGTTCGTCAATGAGCAGTTCTTC.

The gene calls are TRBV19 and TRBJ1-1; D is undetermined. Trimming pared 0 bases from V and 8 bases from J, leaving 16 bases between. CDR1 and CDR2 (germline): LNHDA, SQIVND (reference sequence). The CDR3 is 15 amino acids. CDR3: CASSIDLLGADEAFF. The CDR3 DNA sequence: TGTGCCAGTAGTATAGATCTTTTGGGAGCTGACGAAGCTTTCTTT.

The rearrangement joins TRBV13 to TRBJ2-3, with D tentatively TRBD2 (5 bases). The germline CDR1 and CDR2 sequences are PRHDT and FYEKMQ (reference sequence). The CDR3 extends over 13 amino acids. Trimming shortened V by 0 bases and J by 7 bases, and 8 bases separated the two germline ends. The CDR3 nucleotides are TGTGCCAGCAGCTTAGGCGGGGTCAATACGCAGTATTTT. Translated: CASSLGGVNTQYF.

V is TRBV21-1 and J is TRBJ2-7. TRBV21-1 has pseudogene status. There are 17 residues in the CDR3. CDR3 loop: CASVRPQPGTPSYEQYF. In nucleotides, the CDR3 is TGTGCCAGCGTGCGTCCCCAACCCGGCACCCCATCCTACGAGCAGTACTTC.

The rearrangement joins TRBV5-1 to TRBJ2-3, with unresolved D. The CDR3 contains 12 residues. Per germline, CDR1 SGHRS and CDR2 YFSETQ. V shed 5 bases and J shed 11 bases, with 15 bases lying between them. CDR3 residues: CASRSVPGLQYF. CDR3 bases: TGCGCCAGCAGGTCGGTTCCGGGCCTGCAGTATTTT.

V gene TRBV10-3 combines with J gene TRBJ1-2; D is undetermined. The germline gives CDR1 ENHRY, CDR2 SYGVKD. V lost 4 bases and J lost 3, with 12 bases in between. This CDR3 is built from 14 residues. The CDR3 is CAISGTGIDYGYTF. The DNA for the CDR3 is TGTGCCATCAGTGGTACGGGGATCGACTATGGCTACACCTTC.

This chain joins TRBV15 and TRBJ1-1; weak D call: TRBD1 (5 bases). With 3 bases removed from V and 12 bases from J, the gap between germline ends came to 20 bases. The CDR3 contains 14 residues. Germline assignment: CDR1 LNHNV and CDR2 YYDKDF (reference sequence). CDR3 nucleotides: TGTGCCACCAGCAGTGCCACGGGACGCCGGGGACCTTTCTTT. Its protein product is CATSSATGRRGPFF.

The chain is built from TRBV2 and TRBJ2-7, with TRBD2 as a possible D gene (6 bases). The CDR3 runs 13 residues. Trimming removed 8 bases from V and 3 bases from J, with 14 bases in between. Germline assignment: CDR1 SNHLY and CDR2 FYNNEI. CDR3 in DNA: TGTGCCAGCGAGGCGGGATCATACTACGAGCAGTACTTC. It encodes CASEAGSYYEQYF.

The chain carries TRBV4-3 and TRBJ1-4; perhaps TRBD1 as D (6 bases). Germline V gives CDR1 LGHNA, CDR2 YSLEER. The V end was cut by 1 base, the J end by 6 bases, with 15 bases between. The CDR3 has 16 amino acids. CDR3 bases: TGCGCCAGCAGCCAAGGGACAGTCCGATGGGATGAAAAACTGTTTTTT. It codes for CASSQGTVRWDEKLFF.

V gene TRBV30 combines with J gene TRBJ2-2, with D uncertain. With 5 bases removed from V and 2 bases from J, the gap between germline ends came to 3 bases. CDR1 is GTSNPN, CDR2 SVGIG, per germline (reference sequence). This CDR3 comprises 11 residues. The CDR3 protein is CAWYNTGELFF. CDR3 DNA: TGTGCCTGGTACAACACCGGGGAGCTGTTTTTT.

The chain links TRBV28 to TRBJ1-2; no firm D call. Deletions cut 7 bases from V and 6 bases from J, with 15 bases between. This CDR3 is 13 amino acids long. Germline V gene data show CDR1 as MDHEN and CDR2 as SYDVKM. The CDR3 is CASNLAEWNGYTF. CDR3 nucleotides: TGTGCCAGCAATCTTGCGGAATGGAATGGCTACACCTTC.

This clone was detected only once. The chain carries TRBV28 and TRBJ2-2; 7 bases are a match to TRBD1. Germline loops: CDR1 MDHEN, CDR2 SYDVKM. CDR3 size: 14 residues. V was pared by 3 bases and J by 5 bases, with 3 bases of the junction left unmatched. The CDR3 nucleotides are TGTGCCAGCAGTTTCTTGACAGGGACCGGGGAGCTGTTTTTT. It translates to CASSFLTGTGELFF.

CDR3 loop: CASSQGDRGNTEAFF. CDR3 nucleotide sequence: TGTGCCAGCAGCCAAGGAGACAGGGGGAACACTGAAGCTTTCTTT. V gene TRBV3-1 (or the pseudogene TRBV3-2) combines with J gene TRBJ1-1; 8 bases map to TRBD1. The V segment lost 1 base and the J segment 1 base; nucleotides outside the gene matches: 2. The CDR3 loop spans 15 amino acids. Germline loops: CDR1 LGHDT, CDR2 YNNKEL (reference sequence).

CDR3 protein: CASSLTGANQPQHF. The DNA for the CDR3 is TGTGCCAGCAGCCTAACAGGGGCCAATCAGCCCCAGCATTTT. This sequence joins TRBV7-9 and TRBJ1-5; 7 bases align to TRBD1. The junction had 4 bases not matched to a gene; V was cut back by 5 bases and J by 3 bases. CDR1 is SEHNR, CDR2 FQNEAQ, per germline (reference sequence). The CDR3 loop spans 14 amino acids.

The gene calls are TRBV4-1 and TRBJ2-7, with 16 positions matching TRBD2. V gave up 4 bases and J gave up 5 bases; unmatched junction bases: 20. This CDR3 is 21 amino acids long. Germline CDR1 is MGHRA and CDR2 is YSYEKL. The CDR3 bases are TGCGCCAGCAGCCTCGGGACAGCCGGGACTAGCGGGAGGGCGTCCTACGACGAGCAGTACTTC. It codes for CASSLGTAGTSGRASYDEQYF.